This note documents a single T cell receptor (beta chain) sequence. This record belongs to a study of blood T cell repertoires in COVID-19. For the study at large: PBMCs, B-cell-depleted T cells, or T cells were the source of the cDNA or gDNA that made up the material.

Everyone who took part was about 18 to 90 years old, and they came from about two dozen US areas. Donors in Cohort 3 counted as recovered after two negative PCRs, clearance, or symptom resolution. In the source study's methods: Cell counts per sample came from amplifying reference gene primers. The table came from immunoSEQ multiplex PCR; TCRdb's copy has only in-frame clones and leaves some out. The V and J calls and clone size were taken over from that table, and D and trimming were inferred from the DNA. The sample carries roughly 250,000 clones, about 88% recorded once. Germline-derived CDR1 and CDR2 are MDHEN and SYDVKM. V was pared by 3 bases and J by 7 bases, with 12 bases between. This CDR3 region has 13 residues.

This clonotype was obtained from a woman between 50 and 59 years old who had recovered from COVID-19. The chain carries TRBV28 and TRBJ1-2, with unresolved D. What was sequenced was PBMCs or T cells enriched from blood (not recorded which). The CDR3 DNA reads TGTGCCAGCAGTTTTTCGTTCGGGAGTGGCTACACCTTC. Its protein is CASSFSFGSGYTF.